This TCR beta chain originates from a study of T cells in Graves' hyperthyroidism and ophthalmopathy. Template material for amplifying TCR beta CDR3 regions consisted of RNA transcripts. TCR CDR3 underwent first-round RT-PCR with the HTBI primer set. Each CDR3 protein gets one entry after TCRdb re-called the multiplex PCR reads with MiXCR. The sample lists roughly 300,000 distinct CDR3 sequences, around 14% occurring once. Hyperthyroidism in the patients, aged 18 to 65, was newly diagnosed and under 2 months in duration. This CDR3 has 15 amino acids. V was pared by 4 bases and J by 7 bases, with 5 bases of the junction left unmatched. Germline CDR1 is MDHEN and CDR2 is SYDVKM.

Sequencing was performed on blood. This TCR was sampled from a woman in her thirties with Graves' hyperthyroidism. The J gene is TRBJ2-3, the V gene TRBV28; 13 bases align to TRBD2. The CDR3 nucleotides are TGTGCCAGCAGTTCAGGGACTAGCGGGACATATACGCAGTATTTT. Translation: CASSSGTSGTYTQYF.